Listed here are 9 T cell receptor beta chains from one sample, sequenced in a study of blood T cell repertoires in COVID-19. Sequencing used immunoSEQ multiplex PCR; TCRdb keeps in-frame clones, though not all of them. The data contain about 240,000 clones, about 68% of them singletons. Sequencing used peripheral blood. These receptors originate from an elderly woman with acute or convalescent COVID-19.

This chain joins TRBV9 and TRBJ1-1; D gene ambiguous. The CDR3 has 13 amino acids. The germline V and J ends were trimmed by 3 bases and 0 bases, with 6 bases remaining between them. The germline V gene has CDR1 SGDLS and CDR2 YYNGEE. This CDR3 is CASSATLNTEAFF. The DNA of the CDR3 is TGTGCCAGCAGCGCAACACTGAACACTGAAGCTTTCTTT.

The chain combines TRBV18 with TRBJ2-1, with 13 bases identical to TRBD2. Germline V gene sequence: CDR1 KGHSH, CDR2 LQKENI. CDR3 length: 16 residues. The V and J ends lost 4 bases and 5 bases, in that order; junction bases with no gene match: 5. The CDR3 here is CASSRTTSGGNNEQFF. Written as DNA, the CDR3 is TGTGCCAGCTCACGGACGACTAGCGGGGGGAACAATGAGCAGTTCTTC.

The gene calls are TRBV27 and TRBJ1-2, with unresolved D. The V end was cut by 2 bases, the J end by 0 bases, with 4 bases between. This CDR3 region has 13 residues. From germline, CDR1 is MNHEY and CDR2 SMNVEV (reference sequence). The CDR3 nucleotides read TGTGCCAGCAGTTTAAACACTAACTATGGCTACACCTTC. Residues: CASSLNTNYGYTF.

CDR3 bases: TGTGCCAGTAGTATAGGGCAGGCGAGTTCACCCCTCCACTTT. Protein: CASSIGQASSPLHF. The chain joins TRBV19 to TRBJ1-6; no clear D gene. Germline V gene sequence: CDR1 LNHDA, CDR2 SQIVND (reference sequence). This CDR3 has 14 amino acids. V lost 1 base and J lost 9, with 10 bases in between.

The V and J genes are TRBV4-3 and TRBJ2-7; 8 nucleotides align to TRBD1. With V trimmed by 0 bases and J by 1 base, 8 bases remained unmatched. The CDR3 runs 17 residues. CDR1 LGHNA and CDR2 YSLEER come from the germline V gene. The CDR3 is CASSQDTSHRGSYEQYF. The DNA of the CDR3 is TGCGCCAGCAGCCAAGACACTAGTCACAGGGGGTCCTACGAGCAGTACTTC.

This chain links TRBV3-1 (or the pseudogene TRBV3-2) with TRBJ2-5, with D possibly TRBD1 on 6 matching bases. The V gene's germline CDR1 is LGHDT and CDR2 YNNKEL (reference sequence). Trimming cost V 4 bases and J 3 bases, with 12 bases left between them. CDR3 length: 14 residues. CDR3 in DNA: TGTGCCAGCAGCCGCGGAACAGGGAAAGAGACCCAGTACTTC. It specifies CASSRGTGKETQYF.

CDR3 sequence: CATSGDRQGWTEAFF. The CDR3 DNA reads TGTGCCACCAGCGGGGACCGACAGGGCTGGACTGAAGCTTTCTTT. This chain links TRBV15 with TRBJ1-1; 7 positions match TRBD1. Trimming removed 5 bases from V and 5 bases from J; junction bases left unmatched: 11. This CDR3 comprises 15 residues. The V gene's germline CDR1 is LNHNV and CDR2 YYDKDF (reference sequence).

About this clone: The identical CDR3 is also encoded by other nucleotide sequences in the sample. CDR3 residues: CASSYSRGLNEKLFF. CDR3 bases: TGTGCCAGCAGTTACTCGAGAGGGCTTAATGAAAAACTGTTTTTT. The chain is built from TRBV6-5 and TRBJ1-4; the D is unclear. The V end lost 0 bases, the J end lost 4 bases, and 9 bases lay between the germline ends. This CDR3 has 15 residues. Germline CDR1 and CDR2: MNHEY and SVGAGI.

The rearrangement links TRBV19 to TRBJ1-4; D is unclear. The CDR3 totals 13 residues. Germline V gives CDR1 LNHDA, CDR2 SQIVND (reference sequence). The V gene lost 5 bases and the J gene lost 7 bases, with 11 bases spanning the gap. The CDR3 nucleotides are TGTGCCAGTAGTGCCGGGGTTGGTGAAAAACTGTTTTTT. This codes for CASSAGVGEKLFF.